The T cell receptor (beta chain) described here comes from a study of T cell clonality in common variable immunodeficiency. TCRdb's table, derived via immunoSEQ multiplex PCR, lists solely in-frame clones and lacks some. The table records 25,000 or so clones without singletons, the ten largest covering approximately 8.9%. The CVID group had about 14 females and around 29 males, mean age roughly 40. Both groups were predominantly of Caucasian heritage. The V and J ends lost 7 bases and 6 bases respectively, with 21 bases between them. This CDR3 is built from 15 residues. The V gene's germline CDR1 is SNHLY and CDR2 FYNNEI. This clone turned up a few times. As yet, its antigen is unknown. The read gets to within 3 residues of the CDR3 end, and the germline J gene fills in the rest. Study-level findings and limits: Fewer deletions and N-nucleotide insertions were reportedly seen in common variable immunodeficiency TCR beta sequences.

Source material: peripheral blood mononuclear cells. The rearrangement joins TRBV2 to TRBJ2-5; maybe TRBD2 (6 bases). This receptor was obtained from a human donor with common variable immunodeficiency. The chain's CDR3 is CASILRDSTLQTQYF. CDR3 bases read: TGTGCCAGCATCCTCCGGGACTCCACCTTACAGACC. Complete variable domain (other parts from reference TRBV2 and TRBJ2-5): EPEVTQTPSHQVTQMGQEVILRCVPISNHLYFYWYRQILGQKVEFLVSFYNNEISEKSEIFDDQFSVERPDGSNFTLKIRSTKLEDSAMYFCASILRDSTLQTQYFGPGTRLLVL.